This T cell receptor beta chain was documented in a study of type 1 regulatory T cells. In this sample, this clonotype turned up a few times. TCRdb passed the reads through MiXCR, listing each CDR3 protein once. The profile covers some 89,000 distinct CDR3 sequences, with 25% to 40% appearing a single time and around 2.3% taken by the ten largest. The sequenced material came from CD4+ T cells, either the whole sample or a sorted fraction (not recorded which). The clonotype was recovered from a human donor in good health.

The CDR3 DNA reads as TGCGCCAGCAGCCCGGACAGTTGGTATGGCTACACCTTC. This codes for CASSPDSWYGYTF. This rearrangement joins TRBV5-1 to TRBJ1-2, with D perhaps matching TRBD1 (6 bases). Deletions cut 4 bases from V and 5 bases from J, with 12 bases between. The CDR3 runs 13 residues. CDR1 and CDR2 from the germline V gene are SGHRS and YFSETQ. Complete variable domain (other parts from reference TRBV5-1 and TRBJ1-2): KAGVTQTPRYLIKTRGQQVTLSCSPISGHRSVSWYQQTPGQGLQFLFEYFSETQRNKGNFPGRFSGRQFSNSRSEMNVSTLELGDSALYLCASSPDSWYGYTFGSGTRLTVV.